This is a list of T cell receptor beta chains from one sample in a study of T cell clonotyping in hematopoietic cell transplantation. TCRdb's table, derived via immunoSEQ multiplex PCR, lists solely in-frame clones and lacks some. The data contain around 1,900 clones, under 80% of them singletons. The source material was peripheral blood mononuclear cells. Receptors originate from a man aged 25-45 years in good health. Some clones in this sample may be carry-over from other donors' samples. Both conserved end residues are part of each CDR3. Fields, in order: V gene, clone size, D gene, J gene, CDR3 DNA, CDR3 protein. A D gene is named only where the DNA matches it firmly. A clone size is listed for some rows: how often the clone was seen (once, few, many), or a class if it is expanded.

>TRBV19|.|TRBD1|TRBJ1-1
TGTGCCAGTAAGGGGGACAGGGTGATGAACACTGAAGCTTTCTTT
CASKGDRVMNTEAFF
>TRBV11-3|large|.|TRBJ1-1
TGTGCCAGCAGCTTAGGACCGGTTGGATACACTGAAGCTTTCTTT
CASSLGPVGYTEAFF
>TRBV11-3|.|.|TRBJ2-7
TGTGCCAGCAGGCCGGGACCCTCAACCTACGAGCAGTACTTC
CASRPGPSTYEQYF
>TRBV2|.|.|TRBJ1-3
TGTGCCAGCGAAGTAACTGGAAACACCATATATTTT
CASEVTGNTIYF
>TRBV27|.|.|TRBJ1-2
TGTGCCAGCAGTTCCTCCCTCGGGCCCAATTATGGCTACACCTTC
CASSSSLGPNYGYTF
>TRBV19|.|.|TRBJ1-1
TGTGCCAGTAGTATTAAAAAGGGGTTTCTGAGCACTGAAGCTTTCTTT
CASSIKKGFLSTEAFF
>TRBV19|.|.|TRBJ2-3
TGTGCCAGTAGTATGAGTCGGGTAGATACGCAGTATTTT
CASSMSRVDTQYF
>TRBV28|.|.|TRBJ1-5
TGTGCCAGCAGTTCGGACAGTTATAGCAATCAGCCCCAGCATTTT
CASSSDSYSNQPQHF
>TRBV19|.|.|TRBJ1-5
TGTGCCAGTAGTGCGGGGGCCAATCAGCCCCAGCATTTT
CASSAGANQPQHF
>TRBV28|.|TRBD1|TRBJ2-7
TGTGCCAGCAGTCTTCGGGGCTATTACAGGGGGGACTACGAGCAGTACTTC
CASSLRGYYRGDYEQYF
>TRBV2|once|.|TRBJ1-1
TGTGCCAGCAGGGAATACAGAAACACTGAAGCTTTCTTT
CASREYRNTEAFF
>TRBV30|few|.|TRBJ1-1
TGTGCCTGGATAACAGGGTGGGTCACTGAAGCTTTCTTT
CAWITGWVTEAFF
>TRBV6-6|.|.|TRBJ2-5
TGTGCCAGCAGTTACTTTGGGGGCCAAGAGACCCAGTACTTC
CASSYFGGQETQYF
>TRBV6-6|.|TRBD2|TRBJ2-1
TGTGCCAGCAGTTACTCAGGAGGGACTAGGAACAATGAGCAGTTCTTC
CASSYSGGTRNNEQFF